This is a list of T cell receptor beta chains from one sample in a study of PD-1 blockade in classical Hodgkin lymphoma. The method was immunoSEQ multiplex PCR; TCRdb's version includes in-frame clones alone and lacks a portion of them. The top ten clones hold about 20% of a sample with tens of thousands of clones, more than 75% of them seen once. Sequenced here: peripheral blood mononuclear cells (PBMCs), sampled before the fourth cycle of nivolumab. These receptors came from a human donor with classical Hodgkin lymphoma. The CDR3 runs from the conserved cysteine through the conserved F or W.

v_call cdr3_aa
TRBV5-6 CASSLNYGYTF
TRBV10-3 CAISERTSGEGGELFF
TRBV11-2 CASSLESGDTGELFF
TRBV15 CATSRAHRTGINQPQHF
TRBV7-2 CASSFFFFPREETQYF
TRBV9 CASSKHTGELFF
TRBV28 CASSLGTTWAYEQYF
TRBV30 CAWSVGGIKNEQYF
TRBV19 CASNKWGGVTEAFF
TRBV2 CASSEFSTSGNHEQYF
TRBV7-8 CATAFSGKMDTQYF
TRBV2 CASSTGTGDTQYF
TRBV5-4 CASKRSRGLNEQFF
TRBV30 CAWEPGTSGKTDTQYF
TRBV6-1 CASSESDSSGGYEQYF
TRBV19 CASSYSTGETNEKLFF
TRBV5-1 CASSLDPTAAKNIQYF
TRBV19 CASSNPSGGFSYEQYF
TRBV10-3 CAISEGLGNEQFF